Listed below are T cell receptor beta chains from one sample, sequenced in a study of T cells in Graves' hyperthyroidism and ophthalmopathy. TCRdb re-derived calls from the multiplex PCR reads in MiXCR, one entry per CDR3 protein. The table has hundreds of thousands of distinct CDR3 sequences, about 14% seen once. The specimen sequenced was blood. The receptors here all came from a woman aged 40 to 55 with Graves' ophthalmopathy. Both conserved end residues are part of each CDR3. Only part of the rows carry a size: once, few, many, or a class if the clone is expanded.

>many|TRBJ2-3|15|TRBV10-3
CAISDPSESTDTQYF
>-|TRBJ2-2|14|TRBV7-4
CASSLAGLSGELFF
>once|TRBJ1-1|15|TRBV12-3/TRBV12-4
CASSRDPSGNTEAFF
>many|TRBJ2-5|16|TRBV10-3
CAISEMKGRPQETQYF
>many|TRBJ1-2|13|TRBV27
CASSPQTDYGYTF
>many|TRBJ2-5|14|TRBV11-1
CASSLDREGETQYF
>few|TRBJ1-3|15|TRBV12-3/TRBV12-4
CASSPQVLSLFTIYF
>few|TRBJ1-6|15|TRBV20-1
CSASDRSSYNSPLHF
>few|TRBJ2-5|14|TRBV6-5
CASTIQGLGETQYF
>many|TRBJ1-1|12|TRBV2
CASSDRGVGAFF
>many|TRBJ1-1|13|TRBV11-2
CASSLAGFTEAFF
>few|TRBJ1-2|14|TRBV4-3
CASSQDRGGSGYTF
>few|TRBJ2-2|14|TRBV30
CAWSFGRATGELFF
>many|TRBJ1-1|14|TRBV19
CASNLQGVDTEAFF
>-|TRBJ2-5|15|TRBV11-2
CASSLAPGRQETQYF
>many|TRBJ1-1|14|TRBV11-2
CASSPLPGNTEAFF
>many|TRBJ1-1|15|TRBV28
CASSLSQGGSREAFF
>many|TRBJ1-3|12|TRBV30
CAWKGSGNTIYF
>many|TRBJ2-7|11|TRBV6-5
CASSYLYEQYF
>many|TRBJ1-5|17|TRBV15
CATSRDRDREVRQPQHF
>few|TRBJ1-1|15|TRBV28
CASSLSPGGDRVAFF
>-|TRBJ2-7|17|TRBV20-1
CSASPGLAGGPSYEQYF
>few|TRBJ2-7|15|TRBV9
CASSPGRSGTYEQYF
>many|TRBJ2-1|11|TRBV28
CASSLAREQFF
>many|TRBJ1-1|13|TRBV30
CAWRTDLDTEAFF
>many|TRBJ1-2|13|TRBV7-9
CASSGDRGYGYTF
>many|TRBJ2-7|15|TRBV7-2
CASSLVLGISYEQYF
>-|TRBJ1-5|15|TRBV12-3/TRBV12-4
CASSSKTGGRQPQHF
>-|TRBJ2-7|16|TRBV18
CASSPGTPSLSYEQYF
>-|TRBJ2-2|16|TRBV28
CASNIAGQGNTGELFF